A single T cell receptor beta chain is shown here with its context. Its antigen is unidentified. Germline V gene data show CDR1 as MDHEN and CDR2 as SYDVKM. This CDR3 region has 17 residues. Trimming cost V 5 bases and J 2 bases, with 19 bases left between them. Time point meaning: week 11, during vaccination. Every vaccination contained 300 ug of the mutant IDH1 20-mer peptide and was paired with topical imiquimod. Donors had new WHO grade 3 or 4 IDH1-mutant, ATRX-lost astrocytomas. Profiled with immunoSEQ multiplex PCR; TCRdb holds only in-frame clones, not every one. The table has tens of thousands of clones, around 70% seen once. The record originates from a study of a mutant IDH1 vaccine in newly diagnosed glioma. Background on the study: Patients got radiotherapy, temozolomide, or both beforehand, and most got both.

The starting material was peripheral blood mononuclear cells (PBMCs), obtained from a glioma patient whose treatment included an IDH1 peptide vaccine. The clonotype was recovered from a man aged 18 to 30 with glioma. Some clones in this sample may be carry-over from other donors' samples. The chain couples TRBV28 to TRBJ1-5; D gene uncertain. CDR3: CASSTLQDLWGNQPQHF. The DNA of the CDR3 is TGTGCCAGCAGTACCCTGCAGGACCTTTGGGGCAATCAGCCCCAGCATTTT.